This T cell receptor beta chain was found in a study of OX40 agonist ivuxolimab in advanced cancers. Study-level background: The study enrolled dose-escalation patients with hepatocellular carcinoma, melanoma, renal cell or head and neck cancer.

The table came from immunoSEQ multiplex PCR; TCRdb's copy has only in-frame clones and leaves some out. The sample contains 100,000 to 150,000 clones, roughly 90% of which appear only once. The study's findings and limits: In the 0.1 to 3.0 mg/kg range, CD4+ and CD8+ blood T cells had expanded clonally by week 6. There were, on average, more expanded clones in CD8+ T cells than in CD4+. Antigens targeted by the expanded peripheral T cells were not determined.

The ends lost 2 bases at V and 2 bases at J; junction bases unmatched: 2. The CDR3 covers 14 residues. CDR1 is SGHRS, CDR2 YFSETQ, per germline. A word on this clone: Its antigen is unidentified.

The chain is built from TRBV5-1 and TRBJ2-3; 7 bases map to TRBD1. The material sequenced was CD4+ or CD8+ T cells sorted from blood, taken in a trial of the OX40 agonist ivuxolimab. This receptor was taken from an adult with an advanced solid tumor such as melanoma, head and neck, liver or kidney cancer. The CDR3 is CASSLGQDTDTQYF. The CDR3 DNA sequence: TGCGCCAGCAGCTTAGGACAGGACACAGATACGCAGTATTTT. Based on the CDR3 plus reference TRBV5-1 and TRBJ2-3, the full variable domain is KAGVTQTPRYLIKTRGQQVTLSCSPISGHRSVSWYQQTPGQGLQFLFEYFSETQRNKGNFPGRFSGRQFSNSRSEMNVSTLELGDSALYLCASSLGQDTDTQYFGPGTRLTVL.